Listed below are T cell receptor beta chains from one sample, sequenced in a study of blood T cell repertoires in COVID-19. Assay used: immunoSEQ multiplex PCR; TCRdb lists only in-frame clones, some missing. The sample holds around 320,000 clones, approximately 89% seen once. The sample taken for sequencing was peripheral blood. The receptor set was obtained from a woman in her thirties who had recovered from COVID-19. Both conserved end residues are trimmed from each CDR3. Each record gives: J gene, V gene, CDR3 protein.

TRBJ1-1 | TRBV19 | ASSHAGMNTEAF
TRBJ2-5 | TRBV29-1 | SGAQGVEETQY
TRBJ2-5 | TRBV2 | ASSEDWRAGDQY
TRBJ1-4 | TRBV29-1 | SVAWRAGNGEKLF
TRBJ2-1 | TRBV24-1 | ATSRTGQVNNEQF
TRBJ2-2 | TRBV5-1 | ASSPGDRARNTGELF
TRBJ1-1 | TRBV19 | ASSIELSRDTEAF
TRBJ1-5 | TRBV6-6 | ASRDSHQPQH
TRBJ1-4 | TRBV6-6 | ASTQIAEKLF
TRBJ1-5 | TRBV2 | ASMGHDNQPQH
TRBJ1-2 | TRBV5-1 | ASSPPLRQGIYGYT
TRBJ1-1 | TRBV7-3 | ASSLSGDTEAF
TRBJ1-5 | TRBV7-8 | ASSLTGPNQPQH
TRBJ2-7 | TRBV19 | ASSIGQGGSEQY
TRBJ1-2 | TRBV4-1 | ASSQDSGRAGGYT
TRBJ2-1 | TRBV3-1/TRBV3-2 | ASSQSAGRYNEQF
TRBJ2-5 | TRBV7-2 | ASSRDRGRETQY
TRBJ2-2 | TRBV7-2 | ASSLNRAGTGGTGELF
TRBJ1-6 | TRBV19 | ASSTQGRYSPLH
TRBJ1-1 | TRBV28 | ASGLEAPNTEAF
TRBJ2-3 | TRBV5-5 | ASSFEGTDDTQY
TRBJ2-5 | TRBV24-1 | ATSDPRLDGETQY
TRBJ2-3 | TRBV5-4 | ASRIGQISTDTQY
TRBJ2-1 | TRBV18 | ASSQTQDNEQF
TRBJ2-5 | TRBV2 | ASSEDRQETQY
TRBJ2-1 | TRBV2 | ASSETGGSVNEQF
TRBJ1-6 | TRBV6-1 | ASSEGSAGALH
TRBJ2-1 | TRBV5-1 | ASRRSDLNNEQF
TRBJ2-3 | TRBV6-1 | ASSETSGGADTQY
TRBJ1-1 | TRBV20-1 | SASRGTTEAF
TRBJ1-1 | TRBV18 | ASSRSLFEAF
TRBJ2-1 | TRBV5-1 | ASSFDLAASYNEQF
TRBJ2-1 | TRBV28 | ASSLGLAEYNEQF
TRBJ2-5 | TRBV10-3 | ANSEEGGLQETQY
TRBJ1-1 | TRBV19 | ASQDSLDTEAF
TRBJ1-3 | TRBV7-8 | ASSLELSGTGNTIY
TRBJ2-1 | TRBV19 | ASSILGTWGVNEQF
TRBJ2-3 | TRBV29-1 | SERAQGDTQY
TRBJ1-1 | TRBV27 | ASSFSRRNTEAF
TRBJ1-6 | TRBV2 | ASSVAGEPSGDSPLH
TRBJ1-1 | TRBV14 | ASSRQDRANTEAF
TRBJ2-2 | TRBV6-5 | ASSYSIRNVGELF
TRBJ2-7 | TRBV28 | ASSLAGTGNTYEQY
TRBJ2-2 | TRBV7-2 | ASSYRGPHTGELF
TRBJ1-2 | TRBV7-9 | ASSREQGAMGMLSGYT
TRBJ1-2 | TRBV27 | ASSRGQGGYGYT
TRBJ2-2 | TRBV10-3 | AINRGQDGELF
TRBJ2-3 | TRBV7-8 | ASSLGTGGRTDTQY
TRBJ2-4 | TRBV6-5 | ASIGDRGNIQY
TRBJ2-1 | TRBV7-3 | ASSILAEAEQF